These T cell receptor beta chains were read from a single sample in a study of shared clonotypes between healthy human individuals. Clones were sequenced by immunoSEQ multiplex PCR, and TCRdb holds only the in-frame ones, with some missing. Of about 1,900,000 clones listed, about 95% are singletons. The sample was naive CD8+ T cells sorted from blood. These receptors were taken from a man aged 18 to 35 in good health. Each CDR3 is given with its conserved first and last residue. The D gene is left open where the match is weak. Not all rows give a size; the values are once, few, many and, for expanded clones, a class.

v_call: TRBV2
clone_size: NA
d_call: TRBD2
j_call: TRBJ2-3
cdr3_aa: CASSYSKRGDTDTQYF
cdr3_nt: TGTGCCAGCAGTTACAGTAAGCGGGGGGACACAGATACGCAGTATTTT

v_call: TRBV10-2
clone_size: NA
d_call: NA
j_call: TRBJ2-7
cdr3_aa: CASGFVGNEQYF
cdr3_nt: TGCGCCAGCGGTTTCGTCGGGAACGAGCAGTACTTC

v_call: TRBV9
clone_size: NA
d_call: NA
j_call: TRBJ1-2
cdr3_aa: CASSHTPGTLGGYTF
cdr3_nt: TGTGCCAGCAGCCACACTCCCGGGACCCTGGGTGGCTACACCTTC

v_call: TRBV6-5
clone_size: NA
d_call: TRBD1
j_call: TRBJ2-3
cdr3_aa: CASSWDRGADTQYF
cdr3_nt: TGTGCCAGCAGTTGGGACAGGGGTGCAGATACGCAGTATTTT

v_call: TRBV4-2
clone_size: NA
d_call: TRBD2
j_call: TRBJ2-3
cdr3_aa: CASSQEVLAGGDTQYF
cdr3_nt: TGTGCCAGCAGCCAAGAGGTCCTAGCGGGGGGGGATACGCAGTATTTT

v_call: TRBV10-3
clone_size: NA
d_call: TRBD1
j_call: TRBJ1-1
cdr3_aa: CAISDPGTGDPRTEAFF
cdr3_nt: TGTGCCATCAGTGATCCCGGGACAGGGGATCCCCGGACCGAAGCTTTCTTT

v_call: TRBV5-4
clone_size: NA
d_call: TRBD2
j_call: TRBJ2-7
cdr3_aa: CASSLVYSGRADYEQYF
cdr3_nt: TGTGCCAGCAGCTTGGTGTATAGCGGGAGGGCCGACTACGAGCAGTACTTC

v_call: TRBV11-2
clone_size: NA
d_call: NA
j_call: TRBJ2-7
cdr3_aa: CASSLIQGSYEQYF
cdr3_nt: TGTGCCAGCAGCTTAATACAGGGCTCCTACGAGCAGTACTTC

v_call: TRBV19
clone_size: NA
d_call: NA
j_call: TRBJ1-1
cdr3_aa: CASSIGGENTEAFF
cdr3_nt: TGTGCCAGTAGTATAGGAGGGGAGAACACTGAAGCTTTCTTT

v_call: TRBV7-3
clone_size: NA
d_call: TRBD2
j_call: TRBJ2-3
cdr3_aa: CASSPTGGPGDTQYF
cdr3_nt: TGTGCCAGCAGCCCGACGGGGGGGCCCGGAGATACGCAGTATTTT

v_call: TRBV27
clone_size: NA
d_call: NA
j_call: TRBJ2-2
cdr3_aa: CASSFRLDTGELFF
cdr3_nt: TGTGCCAGCAGTTTCCGACTTGATACCGGGGAGCTGTTTTTT

v_call: TRBV2
clone_size: NA
d_call: NA
j_call: TRBJ1-2
cdr3_aa: CASSVGESYGYTF
cdr3_nt: TGTGCCAGCAGTGTCGGGGAGAGCTATGGCTACACCTTC

v_call: TRBV2
clone_size: NA
d_call: TRBD2
j_call: TRBJ2-7
cdr3_aa: CASSELGTSGAYEQYF
cdr3_nt: TGTGCCAGCAGTGAACTAGGGACTAGCGGGGCCTACGAGCAGTACTTC

v_call: TRBV28
clone_size: once
d_call: NA
j_call: TRBJ1-4
cdr3_aa: CASSRTENEKLFF
cdr3_nt: TGTGCCAGCAGCCGTACAGAGAATGAAAAACTGTTTTTT

v_call: TRBV6-1
clone_size: NA
d_call: NA
j_call: TRBJ1-2
cdr3_aa: CASSGPLKGNYGYTF
cdr3_nt: TGTGCCAGCAGTGGCCCTCTTAAGGGTAACTATGGCTACACCTTC

v_call: TRBV28
clone_size: NA
d_call: TRBD1
j_call: TRBJ1-5
cdr3_aa: CASRETGGKTQPQHF
cdr3_nt: TGTGCCAGCAGGGAGACAGGGGGCAAAACTCAGCCCCAGCATTTT

v_call: TRBV7-9
clone_size: NA
d_call: NA
j_call: TRBJ1-1
cdr3_aa: CASSSSLFDLNTEAFF
cdr3_nt: TGTGCCAGCAGCTCCTCCCTTTTCGACCTGAACACTGAAGCTTTCTTT

v_call: TRBV30
clone_size: NA
d_call: TRBD2
j_call: TRBJ2-5
cdr3_aa: CAWRTYSGSSETQYF
cdr3_nt: TGTGCCTGGAGGACGTATAGCGGGAGTAGTGAGACCCAGTACTTC

v_call: TRBV7-9
clone_size: NA
d_call: TRBD2
j_call: TRBJ2-1
cdr3_aa: CASSPPGGPSYNEQFF
cdr3_nt: TGTGCCAGCAGCCCTCCGGGGGGGCCCTCCTACAATGAGCAGTTCTTC

v_call: TRBV6-6
clone_size: NA
d_call: NA
j_call: TRBJ2-1
cdr3_aa: CASSYSGTEQFF
cdr3_nt: TGTGCCAGCAGTTACTCAGGGACAGAGCAGTTCTTC

v_call: TRBV7-9
clone_size: NA
d_call: TRBD1
j_call: TRBJ2-5
cdr3_aa: CATTDRGETQYF
cdr3_nt: TGTGCCACCACGGACAGGGGAGAGACCCAGTACTTC

v_call: TRBV6-5
clone_size: once
d_call: TRBD1
j_call: TRBJ2-5
cdr3_aa: CASSYWQGEETQYF
cdr3_nt: TGTGCCAGCAGTTACTGGCAGGGGGAAGAGACCCAGTACTTC

v_call: TRBV30
clone_size: NA
d_call: TRBD2
j_call: TRBJ2-1
cdr3_aa: CAWSWLAGEYNEQFF
cdr3_nt: TGTGCCTGGAGTTGGCTAGCGGGAGAATACAATGAGCAGTTCTTC

v_call: TRBV27
clone_size: NA
d_call: TRBD2
j_call: TRBJ2-2
cdr3_aa: CASSLLAGGPSGELFF
cdr3_nt: TGTGCCAGCAGTTTACTAGCGGGAGGGCCTTCCGGGGAGCTGTTTTTT

v_call: TRBV23-1
clone_size: NA
d_call: NA
j_call: TRBJ1-2
cdr3_aa: CASSQPDGMDDGYTF
cdr3_nt: TGCGCCAGCAGTCAACCGGACGGGATGGATGATGGGTACACCTTC

v_call: TRBV11-2
clone_size: NA
d_call: TRBD2
j_call: TRBJ2-3
cdr3_aa: CASSLARPREDADTQYF
cdr3_nt: TGTGCCAGCAGCTTAGCCCGACCCCGGGAGGATGCAGATACGCAGTATTTT

v_call: TRBV30
clone_size: NA
d_call: NA
j_call: TRBJ2-7
cdr3_aa: CAWIAGSYEQYF
cdr3_nt: TGTGCCTGGATCGCGGGAAGCTACGAGCAGTACTTC

v_call: TRBV2
clone_size: NA
d_call: NA
j_call: TRBJ2-5
cdr3_aa: CASRDDNQETQYF
cdr3_nt: TGTGCCAGCAGAGACGACAACCAAGAGACCCAGTACTTC

v_call: TRBV2
clone_size: NA
d_call: NA
j_call: TRBJ2-7
cdr3_aa: CASSEGFVGEQYF
cdr3_nt: TGTGCCAGCAGTGAAGGATTTGTGGGGGAGCAGTACTTC

v_call: TRBV27
clone_size: NA
d_call: NA
j_call: TRBJ1-6
cdr3_aa: CASSLLDSPLHF
cdr3_nt: TGTGCCAGCAGTCTCCTCGATTCACCCCTCCACTTT

v_call: TRBV2
clone_size: once
d_call: TRBD1
j_call: TRBJ2-3
cdr3_aa: CASSEGRGITDTQYF
cdr3_nt: TGTGCCAGCAGTGAGGGCAGGGGGATTACAGATACGCAGTATTTT

v_call: TRBV29-1
clone_size: NA
d_call: TRBD1
j_call: TRBJ1-2
cdr3_aa: CSVDRQGAQGYTF
cdr3_nt: TGCAGCGTTGATAGACAGGGGGCGCAAGGCTACACCTTC

v_call: TRBV16
clone_size: NA
d_call: NA
j_call: TRBJ1-5
cdr3_aa: CASSGYEGGDNQPQHF
cdr3_nt: TGTGCCAGCAGTGGTTACGAGGGAGGGGACAATCAGCCCCAGCATTTT

v_call: TRBV27
clone_size: once
d_call: NA
j_call: TRBJ1-3
cdr3_aa: CASSLNANVGNTIYF
cdr3_nt: TGTGCCAGCAGTTTAAATGCAAACGTTGGAAACACCATATATTTT

v_call: TRBV9
clone_size: NA
d_call: TRBD1
j_call: TRBJ1-4
cdr3_aa: CASSGVGGVLEKLFF
cdr3_nt: TGTGCCAGCAGCGGTGTAGGGGGCGTTTTGGAAAAACTGTTTTTT

v_call: TRBV27
clone_size: NA
d_call: NA
j_call: TRBJ2-7
cdr3_aa: CARRFQGRFLEQYF
cdr3_nt: TGTGCCAGAAGGTTTCAGGGCCGCTTTCTCGAGCAGTACTTC

v_call: TRBV2
clone_size: NA
d_call: NA
j_call: TRBJ1-1
cdr3_aa: CASSEGGAGSNTEAFF
cdr3_nt: TGTGCCAGCAGTGAAGGAGGGGCCGGATCGAACACTGAAGCTTTCTTT

v_call: TRBV14
clone_size: once
d_call: NA
j_call: TRBJ2-2
cdr3_aa: CASKGDTGELFF
cdr3_nt: TGTGCCAGCAAGGGAGACACCGGGGAGCTGTTTTTT

v_call: TRBV19
clone_size: NA
d_call: NA
j_call: TRBJ2-1
cdr3_aa: CASSIGINEQFF
cdr3_nt: TGTGCCAGTAGTATAGGGATCAATGAGCAGTTCTTC

v_call: TRBV7-9
clone_size: NA
d_call: NA
j_call: TRBJ1-4
cdr3_aa: CASSPTGNEKLFF
cdr3_nt: TGTGCCAGCAGCCCGACAGGCAATGAAAAACTGTTTTTT

v_call: TRBV6-5
clone_size: NA
d_call: NA
j_call: TRBJ2-7
cdr3_aa: CASSYSTPAYEQYF
cdr3_nt: TGTGCCAGCAGTTACTCGACTCCGGCCTACGAGCAGTACTTC

v_call: TRBV27
clone_size: NA
d_call: NA
j_call: TRBJ1-2
cdr3_aa: CASSLLQGGYGYTF
cdr3_nt: TGTGCCAGCAGTTTACTACAGGGAGGCTATGGCTACACCTTC

v_call: TRBV11-3
clone_size: NA
d_call: NA
j_call: TRBJ2-3
cdr3_aa: CASSPDHRADTQYF
cdr3_nt: TGTGCCAGCAGCCCGGACCATCGGGCAGATACGCAGTATTTT